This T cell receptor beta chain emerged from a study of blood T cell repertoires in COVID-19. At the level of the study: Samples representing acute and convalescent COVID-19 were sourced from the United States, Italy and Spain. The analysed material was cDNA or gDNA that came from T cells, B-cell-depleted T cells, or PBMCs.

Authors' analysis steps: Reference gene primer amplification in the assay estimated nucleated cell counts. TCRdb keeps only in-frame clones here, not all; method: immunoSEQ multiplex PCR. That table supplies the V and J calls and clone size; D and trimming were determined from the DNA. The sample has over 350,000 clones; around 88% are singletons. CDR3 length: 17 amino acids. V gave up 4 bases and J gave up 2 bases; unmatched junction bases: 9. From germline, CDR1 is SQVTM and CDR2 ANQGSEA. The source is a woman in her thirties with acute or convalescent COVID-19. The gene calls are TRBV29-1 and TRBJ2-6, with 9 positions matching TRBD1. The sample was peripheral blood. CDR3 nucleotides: TGCAGCGTTGCTGTTTGGGACAGGGTCGCTGGGGCCAACGTCCTGACTTTC. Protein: CSVAVWDRVAGANVLTF. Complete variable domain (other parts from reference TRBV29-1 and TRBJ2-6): SAVISQKPSRDICQRGTSLTIQCQVDSQVTMMFWYRQQPGQSLTLIATANQGSEATYESGFVIDKFPISRPNLTFSTLTVSNMSPEDSSIYLCSVAVWDRVAGANVLTFGAGSRLTVL.